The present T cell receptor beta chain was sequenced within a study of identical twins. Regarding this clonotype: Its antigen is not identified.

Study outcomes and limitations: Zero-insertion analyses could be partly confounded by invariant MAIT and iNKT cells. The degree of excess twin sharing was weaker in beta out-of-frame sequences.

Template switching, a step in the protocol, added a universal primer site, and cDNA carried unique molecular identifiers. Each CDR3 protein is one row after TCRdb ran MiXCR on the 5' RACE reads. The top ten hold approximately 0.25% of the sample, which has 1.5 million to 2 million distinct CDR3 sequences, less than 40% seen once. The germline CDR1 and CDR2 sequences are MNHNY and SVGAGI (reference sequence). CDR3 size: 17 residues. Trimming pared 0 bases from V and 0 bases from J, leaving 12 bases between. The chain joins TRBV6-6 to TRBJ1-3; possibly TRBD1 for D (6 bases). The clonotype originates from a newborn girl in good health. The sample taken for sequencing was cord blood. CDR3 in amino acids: CASSYSQGPYSGNTIYF. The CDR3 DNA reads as TGTGCCAGCAGTTACTCACAGGGACCCTACTCTGGAAACACCATATATTTT.